This record looks at one TCR beta chain sequence and its context. The table came from immunoSEQ multiplex PCR; TCRdb's copy has only in-frame clones and leaves some out. The sample contains some 1.1 million clones, roughly 77% of which appear only once. These data come from a study of shared clonotypes between healthy human individuals. V was shortened by 4 bases and J by 5 bases, with 9 bases between the two germline ends. This CDR3 has 13 residues. The germline CDR1 and CDR2 sequences are LGHNA and YSLEER. This chain links TRBV4-3 with TRBJ2-1, with D possibly TRBD2 on 5 matching bases. The TCR was taken from a man aged 18 to 30 in good health. Some clones in this sample may be carry-over from other donors' samples. The sample was memory CD4+ T cells from PBMCs. Subset in this sample: CD45RA-negative fraction. The DNA for the CDR3 is TGCGCCAGCAGCCGTAGCGCGCACAATGAGCAGTTCTTC. Its translation is CASSRSAHNEQFF.